Below, one T cell receptor beta chain is given with its context. This clone was seen just once. Its antigen has not been determined. No qualities accompany the bases; no much larger clone lies one base away. This specimen belongs to a study of OX40 agonist ivuxolimab in advanced cancers. Background on the whole study: Ivuxolimab, which targeted the costimulatory receptor OX40 (CD134), was an agonistic, fully human IgG2 monoclonal antibody. Intravenous ivuxolimab was administered to patients every 2 weeks at six dose levels: 0.01, 0.1, 0.3, 1.5, 3 and 10 mg/kg. The paper reports the monotherapy dose-escalation portion (N of about 50 patients) of the phase I ivuxolimab trial. The point of sequencing TCRbeta in the periphery was to test whether ivuxolimab changed TCR sequence diversity and drove clonal T-cell expansion. Of the approximately 50 dose-escalation patients, hepatocellular carcinoma was present in about 19, melanoma in about 15, renal cell carcinoma in 9 and head and neck cancer in 9. Partial responses occurred in three dose-escalation patients: two with cutaneous melanoma and one with hepatocellular carcinoma. Patients were allowed to have had prior anti-PD-1, anti-PD-L1 or anti-CTLA-4 therapy, and approximately 43% of the dose-escalation patients had previously received checkpoint inhibitors. In the dose-escalation cohort, around four fifths of patients were male, and the mean age was roughly 60 years with a range of roughly 20 to 80.

The junction carries 6 bases between V and J, which are trimmed by 5 bases and 0 bases respectively. Per the germline V gene (reference sequence), SGHKS is the CDR1 and YYEKEE is the CDR2. The CDR3 starts with the cysteine, ends with the phenylalanine, and has 13 residues. The DNA shown is the 39-base CDR3, in frame from base 1. Overall study outcomes, separate from this receptor: Low levels of normalized T-cell clonal expansion were also seen in some patients who did not respond. After ivuxolimab, CD8+ T cells had more expanded clones than CD4+ T cells on average. Clonal expansion of both CD4+ and CD8+ blood T cells was observed from baseline to week 6 at doses 0.1 to 3.0 mg/kg. Which antigens the clonally expanded peripheral T cells were specific for was not determined. In the 0.1-3.0 mg/kg groups, partial responders had among the lowest normalized peripheral clonal expansion, particularly in CD8+ T cells.

Patients with a history of autoimmune disease or receiving systemic immunosuppression were excluded from the trial. Peripheral blood for TCR sequencing was drawn from every dose cohort at baseline, at cycle 4 day 1 and at cycle 7 day 1. The samples were taken from a phase I, first-in-human, multicenter, open-label dose-escalation trial of ivuxolimab. The trial enrolled adults with locally advanced or metastatic head and neck squamous cell, hepatocellular, melanoma or renal cell carcinoma. Before TCR sequencing, CD4+ T cells and CD8+ T cells from peripheral blood were sorted into separate populations. To sequence the TCRbeta CDR3 region, genomic DNA was isolated from the sorted cells. The immunoSEQ Assay was used for sequencing of TCRbeta CDR3 regions. In TCRdb, the immuneACCESS table is reduced to in-frame sequences with V and J assigned. These tables do not hold every clone; where another copy was compared, an unresolved V gene accounts for under half, and the others remain unexplained. The sample table contains under 40,000 clones; only one count was recorded for 80% to 85% of them. Of the sample, approximately 9.8% falls within the top ten clones.

The specimen was CD4+ or CD8+ T cells sorted from blood, collected in a trial of the OX40 agonist ivuxolimab. This TCR was recovered from an adult with an advanced solid tumor such as melanoma, head and neck, liver or kidney cancer. The sequence joins TRBV5-5 to TRBJ1-3; too little of a D gene remains to name it. Read as DNA, the sequence is TGTGCCAGCAGACAGAGCTCTGGAAACACCATATATTTT. This encodes CASRQSSGNTIYF.